Sequencing of this T cell receptor beta chain was carried out in a study of blood T cell repertoires in COVID-19. Overall study context: Donors in the United States, Italy and Spain gave samples during acute or convalescent COVID-19. From T cells, B-cell-depleted T cells, or PBMCs came the material, which was cDNA or gDNA.

The CDR3 is 18 amino acids. The ends lost 4 bases at V and 2 bases at J; junction bases unmatched: 16. In germline, CDR1 is SGHNT, CDR2 YYREEE (reference sequence). Source study methods: Estimation of nucleated cell counts relied on the amplification of reference gene primers. The data were produced by immunoSEQ multiplex PCR, yet TCRdb's version contains in-frame clones alone and is incomplete. V and J calls and clone size come straight from that table; D and trimming were deduced from the DNA. Of 90,000 to 150,000 clones in the sample, 77% are singletons; the top ten hold roughly 7.3%. This clonotype was obtained from a human donor in a cohort sampled during active COVID-19. This chain joins TRBV5-4 and TRBJ2-7; 9 bases match TRBD2. Sequencing was done on a sample of peripheral blood. The chain's CDR3 is CASSRGVQAGGGPYEQYF. Written as DNA, the CDR3 is TGTGCCAGCAGCCGGGGGGTTCAGGCGGGAGGGGGTCCCTACGAGCAGTACTTC.